This T cell receptor beta chain is drawn from a study of metastatic and nonmetastatic thyroid tumors. Overall study context: A comparison of repertoires was made across blood and tumor or nodule tissue from malignant and benign thyroid patients.

Every patient underwent thyroid surgery untreated. General study findings and limits: Reportedly, malignant thyroid tumors had significantly higher TCR beta diversity than benign nodules, in blood and tumor.

Using MiXCR, TCRdb re-called clones from the PCR reads. Among 43,000 or so clones, around 4% were seen once, and the ten largest hold around 9.6%. The V gene end was trimmed by 4 bases and the J gene end by 5 bases; junction bases not matched to a gene: 9. Germline values: CDR1 GTSNPN, CDR2 SVGIG (reference sequence). This CDR3 has 14 residues. Ten or more counts support this clone. Its antigen is undetermined. Specimen: blood. The chain carries TRBV30 and TRBJ1-2; 8 nucleotides align to TRBD1. The TCR originated in a female donor with papillary thyroid cancer or a benign thyroid nodule (not recorded which). Some clones in this sample may be carry-over from other donors' samples. The CDR3, as DNA: TGTGCCTGGAAGTTAGGACAGGGCCCTTATGGCTACACCTTC. This codes for CAWKLGQGPYGYTF.